A single sample is the source of the 32 T cell receptor beta chains below, sequenced in a study of identical twins. TCRdb recomputed calls from the 5' RACE reads with MiXCR, one row per CDR3 protein. The sample yields 310,000 or so distinct CDR3 sequences, about 8.9% seen once. These data are also associated with another study on yellow fever vaccine responses in identical twins.

What was sequenced was memory (CD45RO+) T cells sorted from blood. Receptors originate from a woman aged 18 to 35 in good health.

J is TRBJ2-3 and V is TRBV20-1; unclear D gene. This CDR3 is built from 14 residues. CDR1 is DFQATT, CDR2 SNEGSKA, per germline (reference sequence). The V and J ends lost 1 base and 0 bases respectively, with 8 bases between them. The CDR3 loop is CSARVEFSTDTQYF. CDR3 nucleotides: TGCAGTGCTAGAGTTGAGTTTAGCACAGATACGCAGTATTTT.

This clonotype was recorded many times. The chain uses TRBV12-3 or TRBV12-4 and TRBJ2-5; 7 positions match TRBD1. V lost 5 bases to trimming and J lost 4 bases; unmatched junction nucleotides: 10. There are 15 residues in the CDR3. For the CDR3, the DNA is TGTGCCAGCAGTGTCCGACAGGGAGTAGCAGAGACCCAGTACTTC. It encodes CASSVRQGVAETQYF.

The gene calls are TRBV12-3 or TRBV12-4 and TRBJ2-7, with 7 positions matching TRBD1. The CDR3 has 13 amino acids. V dropped 6 bases and J dropped 3; count of bases not matched to a gene: 5. DNA for the CDR3: TGTGCCAGCAGCCCGGGACAGATCTACGAGCAGTACTTC. This encodes CASSPGQIYEQYF.

This clonotype has a handful of counts. The chain is built from TRBV28 and TRBJ2-3, with 7 bases matching TRBD1. Germline CDR1 is MDHEN and CDR2 is SYDVKM. With V trimmed by 5 bases and J by 2 bases, 4 bases remained unmatched. This CDR3 has 14 amino acids. This CDR3 reads CASSPGTATDTQYF. The CDR3 nucleotides read TGTGCCAGCAGTCCCGGGACAGCCACAGATACGCAGTATTTT.

In its sample, this clonotype was seen many times. The chain combines TRBV7-4 with TRBJ2-7, with D maybe TRBD1 (5 bases). The germline V gene has CDR1 SGHVT and CDR2 SQSDAQ. The CDR3 covers 14 residues. Between the trimmed V and J ends, which lost 4 bases and 0 bases, there was a span of 10 bases. This CDR3 reads CASSYLTASYEQYV. The CDR3 coding sequence is TGTGCCAGCAGCTACCTGACAGCCTCCTACGAGCAGTACGTC.

This clonotype was seen a handful of times. The chain recombines TRBV5-4 with TRBJ1-5, with a tentative D call TRBD1 (5 bases). The CDR3 covers 15 residues. V was pared by 4 bases and J by 4 bases, with 15 bases between. Per the germline V gene, CDR1 is SGHNT and CDR2 is YYREEE (reference sequence). This CDR3 reads CASSAGIGGNQPQHF. CDR3 sequence (DNA): TGTGCCAGCAGCGCGGGCATTGGGGGGAATCAGCCCCAGCATTTT.

This clonotype was recorded at least ten times. This chain connects TRBV4-1 to TRBJ2-7; no clear D gene. Trimming left V 4 bases short and J 5 bases short, with 15 bases between. The CDR3 contains 14 residues. Germline V CDR1 and CDR2: MGHRA, YSYEKL. This chain's CDR3 is CASSLVENDNEQYF. For the CDR3, the DNA is TGCGCCAGCAGCCTGGTGGAGAATGACAACGAGCAGTACTTC.

V usage is TRBV19 and J usage is TRBJ2-1; 10 positions agree with TRBD2. CDR1 is LNHDA, CDR2 SQIVND, per germline (reference sequence). CDR3 length equals 16 residues. V gave up 6 bases and J gave up 0 bases; unmatched junction bases: 5. The CDR3 coding sequence is TGTGCCAGTAGAAGTAGCGGGGGGAACTCCTACAATGAGCAGTTCTTC. Its translation: CASRSSGGNSYNEQFF.

J is TRBJ1-3 and V is TRBV6-5; TRBD1 might be the D (5 bases). CDR3 length: 15 amino acids. The V end was cut by 2 bases, the J end by 2 bases, with 10 bases between. Germline loops: CDR1 MNHEY, CDR2 SVGAGI. In DNA form, the CDR3 reads TGTGCCAGCAGTTACGCAAGGGGAGCTGGAAACACCATATATTTT. Protein: CASSYARGAGNTIYF.

V usage is TRBV2 and J usage is TRBJ1-2; maybe TRBD1 (5 bases). Germline values: CDR1 SNHLY, CDR2 FYNNEI. This CDR3 spans 13 amino acids. V lost 5 bases to trimming and J lost 8 bases, with 15 bases between them. The CDR3 nucleotides are TGTGCCAGCAGTCCCCGGACCGGGGCGGGCTACACCTTC. Protein sequence: CASSPRTGAGYTF.

This clonotype came up many times. The V gene is TRBV3-1, the J gene TRBJ2-3, with D possibly matching TRBD1 (6 bases). Trimming removed 1 base from V and 4 bases from J, with 9 bases in between. The CDR3 sequence is 14 residues long. The germline V gene encodes CDR1 LGHDT and CDR2 YNNKEL (reference sequence). The DNA for the CDR3 is TGTGCCAGCAGCCAAGGGGCAGGGGCAGATACGCAGTATTTT. Translated, it gives CASSQGAGADTQYF.

This clonotype turned up a few times. The V call is TRBV5-1, the J call TRBJ1-2; D unresolved. Trimming left V 6 bases short and J 0 bases short, with 9 bases between. From germline, CDR1 is SGHRS and CDR2 YFSETQ. The CDR3 covers 13 residues. The CDR3 nucleotides are TGCGCCAGCAAACCGGAAGCTAACTATGGCTACACCTTC. Protein sequence: CASKPEANYGYTF.

The rearrangement links TRBV6-1 to TRBJ2-5; D not resolved. The germline V gene encodes CDR1 MNHNS and CDR2 SASEGT. This CDR3 has 14 amino acids. Trimming pared 6 bases from V and 1 base from J, leaving 12 bases between. CDR3 residues: CASSPPASQETQYF. The CDR3 DNA is TGTGCCAGCAGCCCACCCGCCAGCCAAGAGACCCAGTACTTC.

This clonotype was seen repeatedly, ten times or more. This sequence joins TRBV5-6 and TRBJ2-1; 10 bases line up with TRBD2. The V segment lost 4 bases and the J segment 2 bases; nucleotides outside the gene matches: 6. The V gene's germline CDR1 is SGHDT and CDR2 YYEEEE. The CDR3 is 16 residues long. CDR3 amino acids: CASSRASGGAYNEQFF. CDR3 nucleotide sequence: TGTGCCAGCAGCCGCGCTAGCGGGGGAGCCTACAATGAGCAGTTCTTC.

In its sample, this clonotype was seen many times. The V gene is TRBV29-1, the J gene TRBJ2-1, with D tentatively TRBD2 (5 bases). With 7 bases removed from V and 2 bases from J, the gap between germline ends came to 9 bases. The germline V gene has CDR1 SQVTM and CDR2 ANQGSEA. This CDR3 spans 12 amino acids. The DNA for the CDR3 is TGCAGCGCAGAACTAGCCTACAATGAGCAGTTCTTC. Encoded protein: CSAELAYNEQFF.

This clonotype was counted only a few times. V is TRBV3-1 and J is TRBJ2-2; no firm D call. The CDR3 length is 12 residues. Germline V gene sequence: CDR1 LGHDT, CDR2 YNNKEL (reference sequence). Trimming stripped 4 bases from V and 8 bases from J, with 8 bases between. DNA for the CDR3: TGTGCCAGCAGCCTCATTCCGGGGGAGCTGTTTTTT. Translating gives CASSLIPGELFF.

This clonotype was seen more than once but under ten times. The V call is TRBV4-1, the J call TRBJ1-6; D might be TRBD1 (6 bases). The germline V and J ends were trimmed by 0 bases and 5 bases, with 11 bases remaining between them. CDR3 length: 16 residues. The germline CDR1 and CDR2 sequences are MGHRA and YSYEKL. The CDR3: CASSQDGPGDNSPLHF. CDR3 nucleotides: TGCGCCAGCAGCCAAGACGGACCAGGGGATAATTCACCCCTCCACTTT.

This chain links TRBV20-1 with TRBJ1-1; D call uncertain. The V end was cut by 2 bases, the J end by 3 bases, with 13 bases between. The CDR3 length is 14 residues. Germline assignment: CDR1 DFQATT and CDR2 SNEGSKA (reference sequence). The CDR3 coding sequence is TGCAGTGCTAGATGGGGAGGGTTCTACACTGAAGCTTTCTTT. It is translated as CSARWGGFYTEAFF.

This clonotype was seen repeatedly, ten times or more. The chain couples TRBV5-1 to TRBJ2-1, with 10 bases lining up with TRBD2. Germline CDR1 is SGHRS and CDR2 is YFSETQ. After removal of 0 bases from V and 6 bases from J, the junction contained 6 bases not matched to a gene. The CDR3 contains 16 residues. In DNA form, the CDR3 reads TGCGCCAGCAGCTTGGCCGGGACTAGCGTTAGCAATGAGCAGTTCTTC. It encodes CASSLAGTSVSNEQFF.

This clonotype was observed a handful of times. The rearrangement uses TRBV7-3 and TRBJ2-1; D gene unclear. The CDR3 is 13 residues long. The V gene lost 2 bases and the J gene lost 4 bases, with 6 bases spanning the gap. CDR1 SGHTA and CDR2 FQGTGA come from the germline V gene. CDR3 loop: CASSLSLYNEQFF. DNA of the CDR3: TGTGCCAGCAGCTTATCCCTATACAATGAGCAGTTCTTC. Full variable domain (outside the CDR3, taken from reference TRBV7-3 and TRBJ2-1): GAGVSQTPSNKVTEKGKYVELRCDPISGHTALYWYRQSLGQGPEFLIYFQGTGAADDSGLPNDRFFAVRPEGSVSTLKIQRTERGDSAVYLCASSLSLYNEQFFGPGTRLTVL.

The J gene is TRBJ2-5, the V gene TRBV9; 11 bases are a match to TRBD2. V trimming: 4 bases; J trimming: 5 bases; junction bases outside the gene matches: 10. This CDR3 has 16 amino acids. The germline V gene has CDR1 SGDLS and CDR2 YYNGEE. CDR3 region: CASSMGTSGFGETQYF. CDR3 coding DNA: TGTGCCAGCAGCATGGGGACTAGCGGCTTCGGGGAGACCCAGTACTTC.

This chain uses TRBV28 with TRBJ2-7; 8 bases line up with TRBD1. Germline lookup yields CDR1 MDHEN and CDR2 SYDVKM. This CDR3 has 15 amino acids. The V segment lost 8 bases and the J segment 2 bases; nucleotides outside the gene matches: 11. The CDR3 reads CASADRGLLTYEQYF. The DNA for the CDR3 is TGTGCCAGCGCTGACAGGGGCCTCCTTACCTACGAGCAGTACTTC.

The chain recombines TRBV6-1 with TRBJ2-3; 9 bases map to TRBD2. The CDR3 runs 16 residues. Germline loops: CDR1 MNHNS, CDR2 SASEGT. With 6 bases clipped from V and 4 bases from J, the junction kept 11 bases outside the gene matches. This chain's CDR3 is CASSQVGGRAPDTQYF. CDR3 coding DNA: TGTGCCAGCAGCCAAGTGGGCGGGAGGGCTCCAGATACGCAGTATTTT.

This clonotype was counted many times. This sequence joins TRBV5-1 and TRBJ2-1; D may match TRBD1 or TRBD2 (5 bases each). This CDR3 region has 15 residues. Germline V gene lookup returns CDR1 SGHRS and CDR2 YFSETQ. V lost 0 bases and J lost 4, with 11 bases in between. The chain's CDR3 is CASSLVGTEYNEQFF. The CDR3 nucleotides read TGCGCCAGCAGCTTGGTTGGGACGGAATACAATGAGCAGTTCTTC. Based on the CDR3 plus reference TRBV5-1 and TRBJ2-1, the full variable domain is KAGVTQTPRYLIKTRGQQVTLSCSPISGHRSVSWYQQTPGQGLQFLFEYFSETQRNKGNFPGRFSGRQFSNSRSEMNVSTLELGDSALYLCASSLVGTEYNEQFFGPGTRLTVL.

The sample holds many counts of this clonotype. The V and J genes are TRBV20-1 and TRBJ2-7; TRBD2 agrees at 14 bases. Germline CDR1 and CDR2: DFQATT and SNEGSKA (reference sequence). The CDR3 covers 17 residues. Losses at the gene ends were 4 bases for V and 4 bases for J; bases not matched to a gene: 12. CDR3 protein: CSAMGLAGARVEYEQYF. Here the CDR3 DNA reads TGCAGTGCTATGGGACTAGCGGGAGCTCGGGTCGAGTACGAGCAGTACTTC.

This chain links TRBV6-2 or TRBV6-3 with TRBJ1-2; TRBD1 might be the D (6 bases). CDR1 and CDR2 (germline): MNHEY, SVGEGT. There are 12 residues in the CDR3. V was shortened by 5 bases and J by 5 bases, with 9 bases between the two germline ends. This CDR3 is CASSRGAYGYTF. The CDR3 DNA reads as TGTGCCAGCAGTCGGGGGGCGTATGGCTACACCTTC.

This clonotype was seen at least ten times. The CDR3 spells CASSNHPTGAPSYEQYV. The CDR3 nucleotides read TGTGCCAGCAGTAACCACCCCACAGGGGCCCCTTCCTACGAGCAGTACGTC. The V and J genes are TRBV6-2 or TRBV6-3 and TRBJ2-7; 7 bases line up with TRBD1. The CDR3 is 17 residues long. The V and J ends lost 5 bases and 1 base, in that order; junction bases with no gene match: 14. Germline assignment: CDR1 MNHEY and CDR2 SVGEGT.

CDR3 coding DNA: TGCGCCAGCAGCCAAGTTCTAACCTACAATGAGCAGTTCTTC. This encodes CASSQVLTYNEQFF. The chain carries TRBV4-1 and TRBJ2-1; D gene unclear. Germline CDR1 is MGHRA and CDR2 is YSYEKL. The CDR3 is 14 amino acids. V lost 1 base, J lost 2 bases, and 6 bases lay in between.

This clonotype was seen a few times. CDR3 protein: CASSRWDEQYF. Written as DNA, the CDR3 is TGTGCCAGCAGCCGGTGGGACGAGCAGTACTTC. This chain joins TRBV6-2 or TRBV6-3 and TRBJ2-7; D call uncertain. The CDR3 totals 11 residues. Germline-derived CDR1 and CDR2 are MNHEY and SVGEGT. Trimming stripped 6 bases from V and 5 bases from J, with 8 bases between.

This clonotype has ten or more counts. The chain has TRBV25-1 and TRBJ2-2, with 11 bases fitting TRBD1. The CDR3 sequence is 16 residues long. The V segment lost 5 bases and the J segment 6 bases; nucleotides outside the gene matches: 8. In germline, CDR1 is MGHDK, CDR2 SYGVNS. This CDR3 is CASSSVRDRGAGELFF. CDR3 sequence (DNA): TGTGCCAGCAGTTCCGTCCGGGACAGGGGGGCCGGGGAGCTGTTTTTT. Looking up the rest from reference TRBV25-1 and TRBJ2-2 gives the full variable domain: EADIYQTPRYLVIGTGKKITLECSQTMGHDKMYWYQQDPGMELHLIHYSYGVNSTEKGDLSSESTVSRIRTEHFPLTLESARPSHTSQYLCASSSVRDRGAGELFFGEGSRLTVL.

In nucleotides, the CDR3 is TGTGCCAGCAGTTTGGGGAGCAGGGTCGGCAATCAGCCCCAGCATTTT. This gives the protein CASSLGSRVGNQPQHF. V is TRBV12-3 or TRBV12-4 and J is TRBJ1-5, with a weak D call TRBD1 (5 bases). The CDR3 is 16 amino acids. Trimming stripped 3 bases from V and 2 bases from J, with 14 bases between.

J is TRBJ2-3 and V is TRBV5-1; 9 nucleotides match TRBD1. V lost 7 bases, J lost 4 bases, and 4 bases stayed unmatched. The germline CDR1 and CDR2 sequences are SGHRS and YFSETQ. The CDR3 contains 13 residues. The CDR3, as DNA: TGCGCCAGCCAGACAGGGGGGGCAGATACGCAGTATTTT. This gives the protein CASQTGGADTQYF.